This TCR beta chain was captured by sequencing in a study of response to subunit inactivated influenza vaccine. Trimming took 3 bases from V and 0 from J, leaving 8 bases between them. The CDR3 is 15 amino acids. From germline, CDR1 is SEHNR and CDR2 FQNEAQ (reference sequence). This clonotype appeared many times. Its antigen is undetermined. TCRdb reprocessed the RT-PCR reads via MiXCR and lists one record per CDR3 protein. Here the sample spans under 800,000 distinct CDR3 sequences, approximately 15% being singletons. The study's findings and limits: Authors proposed each seasonal influenza vaccination draws in few new T cells.

The clonotype was recovered from a man between 50 and 59 years old who received an inactivated influenza vaccine. The sample was PBMCs from blood, taken 14 to 15 days before vaccination. The V call is TRBV7-9, the J call TRBJ2-2; no clear D gene. This CDR3 is CASSFFRPNTGELFF. CDR3 nucleotide sequence: TGTGCCAGCAGCTTTTTCCGGCCGAACACCGGGGAGCTGTTTTTT.